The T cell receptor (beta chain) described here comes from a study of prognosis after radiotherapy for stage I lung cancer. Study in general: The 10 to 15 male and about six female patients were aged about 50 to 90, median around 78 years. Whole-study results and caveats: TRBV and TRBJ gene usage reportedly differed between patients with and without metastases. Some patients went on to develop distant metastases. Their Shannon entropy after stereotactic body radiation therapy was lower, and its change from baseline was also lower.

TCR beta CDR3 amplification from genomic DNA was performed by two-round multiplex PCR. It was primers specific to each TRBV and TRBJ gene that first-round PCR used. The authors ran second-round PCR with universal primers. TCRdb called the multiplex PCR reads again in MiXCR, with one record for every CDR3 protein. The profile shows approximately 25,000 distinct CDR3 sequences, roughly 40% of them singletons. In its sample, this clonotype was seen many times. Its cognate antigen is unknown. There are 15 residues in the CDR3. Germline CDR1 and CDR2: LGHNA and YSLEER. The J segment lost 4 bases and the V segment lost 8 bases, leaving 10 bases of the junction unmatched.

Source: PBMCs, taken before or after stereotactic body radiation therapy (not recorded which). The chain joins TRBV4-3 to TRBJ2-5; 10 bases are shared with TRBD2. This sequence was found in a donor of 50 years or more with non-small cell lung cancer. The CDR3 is CASRMTSGYVETQYF. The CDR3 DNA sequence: TGCGCCAGCCGGATGACTAGCGGGTATGTAGAGACCCAGTACTTC.